The subject of this entry is one T cell receptor beta chain. Other DNA sequences in this sample translate to the same CDR3. With V trimmed by 6 bases and J by 1 base, 2 bases remained unmatched. This CDR3 comprises 14 residues. Germline CDR1 is MNHEY and CDR2 is SVGAGI. Repertoires were generated with immunoSEQ multiplex PCR, while TCRdb's copy carries only in-frame clones and drops some. The sample shows about 72,000 clones, 65% to 90% of them seen only once. These data belong to a study of blood T cell repertoires in COVID-19. Sequences were obtained from peripheral blood. V and J are TRBV6-5 and TRBJ2-2; 7 positions match TRBD1. This receptor was identified in a man in his 70s with active or convalescent COVID-19. The CDR3 spells CASRRQGNTGELFF. The CDR3 coding sequence is TGTGCCAGCAGGAGACAGGGGAACACCGGGGAGCTGTTTTTT.